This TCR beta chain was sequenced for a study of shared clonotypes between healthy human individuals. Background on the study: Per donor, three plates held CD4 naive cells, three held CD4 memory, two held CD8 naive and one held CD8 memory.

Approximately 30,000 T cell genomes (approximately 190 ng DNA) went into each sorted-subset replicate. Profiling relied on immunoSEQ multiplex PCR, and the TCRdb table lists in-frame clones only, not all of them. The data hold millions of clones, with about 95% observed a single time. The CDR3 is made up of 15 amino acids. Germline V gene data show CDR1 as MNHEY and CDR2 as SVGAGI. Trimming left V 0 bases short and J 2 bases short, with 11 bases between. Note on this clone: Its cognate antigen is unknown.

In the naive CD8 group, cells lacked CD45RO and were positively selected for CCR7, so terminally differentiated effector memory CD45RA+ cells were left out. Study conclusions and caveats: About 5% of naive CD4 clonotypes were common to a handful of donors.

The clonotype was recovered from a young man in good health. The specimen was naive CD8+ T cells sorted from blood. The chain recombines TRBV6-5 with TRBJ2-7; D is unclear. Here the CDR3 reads CASSYSPAQAYEQYF. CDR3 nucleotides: TGTGCCAGCAGTTACTCGCCAGCCCAGGCCTACGAGCAGTACTTC.